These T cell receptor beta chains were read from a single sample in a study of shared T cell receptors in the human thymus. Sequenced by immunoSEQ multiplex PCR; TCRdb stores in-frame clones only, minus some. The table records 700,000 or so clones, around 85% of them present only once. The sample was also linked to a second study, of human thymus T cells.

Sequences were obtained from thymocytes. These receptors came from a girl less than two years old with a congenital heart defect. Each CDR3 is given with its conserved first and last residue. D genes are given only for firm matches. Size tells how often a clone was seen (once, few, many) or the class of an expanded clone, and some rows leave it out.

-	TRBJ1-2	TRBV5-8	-	TGTGCCAGCAGCAGTTTCCTCGGCTATGGCTACACCTTC	CASSSFLGYGYTF
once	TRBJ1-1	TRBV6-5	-	TGTGCCAGCAGTTACTCTGGGGGGAGGAGGGCTTTCTTT	CASSYSGGRRAFF
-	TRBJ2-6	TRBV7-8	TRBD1	TGTGCCAGCAGCTGGGACAGGGCCTCTGGGGCCAACGTCCTGACTTTC	CASSWDRASGANVLTF
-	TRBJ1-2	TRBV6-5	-	TGTGCCAGCAGTGATACTGCTAACTATGGCTACACCTTC	CASSDTANYGYTF
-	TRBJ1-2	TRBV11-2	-	TGTGCCAGCAGCCCGACTGGGGGCAGGTATGGCTACACCTTC	CASSPTGGRYGYTF
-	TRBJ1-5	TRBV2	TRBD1	TGTGCCAGCACTACCAACAAGGGGGCCGTTGCGAGGAATCAGCCCCAGCATTTT	CASTTNKGAVARNQPQHF
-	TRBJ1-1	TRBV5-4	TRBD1	TGTGCCAGCAGCTCCGGGACAGGGAACACTGAAGCTTTCTTT	CASSSGTGNTEAFF
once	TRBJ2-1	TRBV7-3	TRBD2	TGTGCCAGCAGTTCCCGCGAGGGACTAGCGGGGGGGCCTTCCTACAATGAGCAGTTCTTC	CASSSREGLAGGPSYNEQFF
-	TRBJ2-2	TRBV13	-	TGTGCCATAAACTTAACCGGGGAGCTGTTTTTT	CAINLTGELFF
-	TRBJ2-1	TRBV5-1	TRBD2	TGCGCCAGCGGAAGCGGGGGGGCGGGTAATGAGCAGTTCTTC	CASGSGGAGNEQFF
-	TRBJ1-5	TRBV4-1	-	TGCGCCAGCAGCCAAGGGACAGAGGATAGCAATCAGCCCCAGCATTTT	CASSQGTEDSNQPQHF
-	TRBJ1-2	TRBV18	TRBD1	TGTGCCAGCTCACCCCATACCGGCACAGGGACAGCCTATGGCTACACCTTC	CASSPHTGTGTAYGYTF